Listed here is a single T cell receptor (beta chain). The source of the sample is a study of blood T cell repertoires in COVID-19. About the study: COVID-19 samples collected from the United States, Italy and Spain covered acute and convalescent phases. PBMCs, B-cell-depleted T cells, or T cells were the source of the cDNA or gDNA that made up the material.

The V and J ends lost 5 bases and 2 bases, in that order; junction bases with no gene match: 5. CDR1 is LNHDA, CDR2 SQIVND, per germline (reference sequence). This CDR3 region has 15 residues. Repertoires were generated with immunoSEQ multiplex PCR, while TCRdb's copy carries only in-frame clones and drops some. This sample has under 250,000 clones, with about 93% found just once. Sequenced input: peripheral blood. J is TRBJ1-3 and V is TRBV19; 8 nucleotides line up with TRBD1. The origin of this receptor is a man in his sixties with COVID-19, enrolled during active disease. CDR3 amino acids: CASSATGGAGNTIYF. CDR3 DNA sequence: TGTGCCAGTAGTGCCACAGGGGGAGCTGGAAACACCATATATTTT.